This T cell receptor (beta chain) was identified in a study of T cells in Graves' hyperthyroidism and ophthalmopathy. Ten or more counts support this clonotype. The CDR3 totals 14 residues. With V trimmed by 3 bases and J by 5 bases, 8 bases remained unmatched. CDR1 DFQATT and CDR2 SNEGSKA come from the germline V gene (reference sequence). There were TCR beta CDR3 regions amplified from RNA transcripts. First-round RT-PCR with HTBI primers amplified the TCR CDR3 region. From the multiplex PCR reads, TCRdb called clonotypes with MiXCR, one entry per CDR3 protein. The sample has some 560,000 distinct CDR3 sequences; approximately 14% are singletons.

The clonotype originates from a woman in her 40s with Graves' hyperthyroidism. The chain has TRBV20-1 and TRBJ2-5, with TRBD2 matching 8 bases. Material for sequencing was blood. DNA of the CDR3: TGCAGTGCTAGGGTAGCGGGACCACAGGAGACCCAGTACTTC. Translated, it gives CSARVAGPQETQYF.